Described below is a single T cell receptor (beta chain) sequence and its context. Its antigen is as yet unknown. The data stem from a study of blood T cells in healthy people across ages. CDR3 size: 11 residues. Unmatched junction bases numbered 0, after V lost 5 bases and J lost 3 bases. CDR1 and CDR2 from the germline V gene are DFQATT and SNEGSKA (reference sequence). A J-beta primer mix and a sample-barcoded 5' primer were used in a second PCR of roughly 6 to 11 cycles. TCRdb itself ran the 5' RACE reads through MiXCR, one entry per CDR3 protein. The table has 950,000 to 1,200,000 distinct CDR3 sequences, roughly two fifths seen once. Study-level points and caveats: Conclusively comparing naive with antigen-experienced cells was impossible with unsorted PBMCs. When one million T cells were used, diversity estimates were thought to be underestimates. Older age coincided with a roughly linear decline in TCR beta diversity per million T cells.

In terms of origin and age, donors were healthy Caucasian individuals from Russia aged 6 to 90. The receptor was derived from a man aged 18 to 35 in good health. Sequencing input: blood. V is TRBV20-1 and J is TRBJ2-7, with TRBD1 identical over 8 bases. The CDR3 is CSAGQGYEQYF. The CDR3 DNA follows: TGCAGTGCTGGACAGGGCTACGAGCAGTACTTC.